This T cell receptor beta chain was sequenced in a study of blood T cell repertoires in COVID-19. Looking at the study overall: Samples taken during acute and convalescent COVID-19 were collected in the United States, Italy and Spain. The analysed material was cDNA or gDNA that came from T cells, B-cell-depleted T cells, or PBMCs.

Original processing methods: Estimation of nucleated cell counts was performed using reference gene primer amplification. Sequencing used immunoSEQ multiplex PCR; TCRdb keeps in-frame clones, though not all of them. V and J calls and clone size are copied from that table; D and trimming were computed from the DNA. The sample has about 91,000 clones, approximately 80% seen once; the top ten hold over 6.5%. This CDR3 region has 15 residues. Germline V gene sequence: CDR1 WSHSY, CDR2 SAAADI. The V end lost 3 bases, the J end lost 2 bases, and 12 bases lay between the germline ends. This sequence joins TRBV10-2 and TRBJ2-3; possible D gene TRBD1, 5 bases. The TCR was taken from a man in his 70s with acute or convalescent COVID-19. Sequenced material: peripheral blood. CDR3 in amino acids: CASSDGHLITDTQYF. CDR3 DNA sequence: TGCGCCAGCAGTGACGGACATCTTATCACAGATACGCAGTATTTT.